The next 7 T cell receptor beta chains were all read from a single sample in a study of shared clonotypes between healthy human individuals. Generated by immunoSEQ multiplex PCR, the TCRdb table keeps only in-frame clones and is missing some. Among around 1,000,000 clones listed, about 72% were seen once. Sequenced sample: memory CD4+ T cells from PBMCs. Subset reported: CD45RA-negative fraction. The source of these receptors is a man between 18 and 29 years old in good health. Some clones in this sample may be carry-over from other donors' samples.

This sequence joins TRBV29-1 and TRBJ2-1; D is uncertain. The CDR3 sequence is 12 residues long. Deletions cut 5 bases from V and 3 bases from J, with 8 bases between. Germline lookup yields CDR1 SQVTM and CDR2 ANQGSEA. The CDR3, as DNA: TGCAGCGTTTCTTTGCGCTACAATGAGCAGTTCTTC. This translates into CSVSLRYNEQFF.

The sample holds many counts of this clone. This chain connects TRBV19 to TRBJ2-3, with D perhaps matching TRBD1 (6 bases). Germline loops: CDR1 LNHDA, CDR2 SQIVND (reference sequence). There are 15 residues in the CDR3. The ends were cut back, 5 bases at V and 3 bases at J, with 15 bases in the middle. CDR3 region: CASSAYRVKTDTQYF. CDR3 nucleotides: TGTGCCAGTAGTGCCTACAGGGTCAAGACAGATACGCAGTATTTT.

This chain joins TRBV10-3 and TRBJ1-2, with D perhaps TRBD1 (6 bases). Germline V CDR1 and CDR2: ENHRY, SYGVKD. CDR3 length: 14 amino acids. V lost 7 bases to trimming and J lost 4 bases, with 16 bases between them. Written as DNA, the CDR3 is TGTGCCATCACTATCAACGCGGGGGCCTATGGCTACACCTTC. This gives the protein CAITINAGAYGYTF.

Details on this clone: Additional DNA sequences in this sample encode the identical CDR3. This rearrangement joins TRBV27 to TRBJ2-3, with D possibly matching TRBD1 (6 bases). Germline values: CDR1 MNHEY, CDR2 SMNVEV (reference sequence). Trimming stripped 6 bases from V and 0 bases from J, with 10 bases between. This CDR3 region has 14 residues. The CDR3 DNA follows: TGTGCCAGCAGCAGGACAGCTAGCACAGATACGCAGTATTTT. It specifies CASSRTASTDTQYF.

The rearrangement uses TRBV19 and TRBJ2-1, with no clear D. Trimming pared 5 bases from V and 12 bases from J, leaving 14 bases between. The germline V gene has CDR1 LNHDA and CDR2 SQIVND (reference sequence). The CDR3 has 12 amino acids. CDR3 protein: CASSARLTGQFF. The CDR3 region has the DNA TGTGCCAGTAGTGCTCGGCTAACCGGGCAGTTCTTC.

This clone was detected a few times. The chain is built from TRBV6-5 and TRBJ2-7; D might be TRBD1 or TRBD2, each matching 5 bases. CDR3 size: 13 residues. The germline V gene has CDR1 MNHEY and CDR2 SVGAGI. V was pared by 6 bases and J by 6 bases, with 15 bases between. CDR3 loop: CASRAGSLIEQYF. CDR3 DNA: TGTGCCAGCAGGGCAGGGAGTTTAATCGAGCAGTACTTC.

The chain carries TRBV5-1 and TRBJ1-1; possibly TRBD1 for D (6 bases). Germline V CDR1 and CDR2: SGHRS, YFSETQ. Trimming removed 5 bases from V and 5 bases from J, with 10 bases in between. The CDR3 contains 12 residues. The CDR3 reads CASSGGATEAFF. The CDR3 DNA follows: TGCGCCAGCAGTGGGGGGGCAACTGAAGCTTTCTTT.